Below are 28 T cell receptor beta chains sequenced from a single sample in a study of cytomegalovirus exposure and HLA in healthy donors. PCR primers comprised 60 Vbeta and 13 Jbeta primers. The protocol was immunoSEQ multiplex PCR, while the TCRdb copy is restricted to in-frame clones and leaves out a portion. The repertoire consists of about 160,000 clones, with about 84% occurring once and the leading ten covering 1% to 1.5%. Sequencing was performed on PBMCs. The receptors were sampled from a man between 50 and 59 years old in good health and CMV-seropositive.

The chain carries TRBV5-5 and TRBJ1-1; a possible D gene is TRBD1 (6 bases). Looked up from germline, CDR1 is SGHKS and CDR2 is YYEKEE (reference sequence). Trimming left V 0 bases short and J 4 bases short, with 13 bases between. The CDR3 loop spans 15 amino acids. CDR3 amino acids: CASSLGGQGGTEAFF. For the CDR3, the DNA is TGTGCCAGCAGCTTGGGGGGGCAGGGTGGCACTGAAGCTTTCTTT.

The CDR3 is CASRRRETSTDTQYF. CDR3 in DNA: TGTGCCAGCAGGAGGAGGGAAACTAGCACAGATACGCAGTATTTT. V and J are TRBV27 and TRBJ2-3; TRBD2 is a possible D gene (6 bases). The CDR3 has 15 amino acids. Trimming shortened V by 6 bases and J by 0 bases, and 13 bases separated the two germline ends. Germline CDR1 and CDR2: MNHEY and SMNVEV (reference sequence).

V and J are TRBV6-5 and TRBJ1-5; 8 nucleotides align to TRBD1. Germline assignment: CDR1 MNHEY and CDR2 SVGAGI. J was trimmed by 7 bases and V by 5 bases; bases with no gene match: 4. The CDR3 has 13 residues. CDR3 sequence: CASSPGGRQPQHF. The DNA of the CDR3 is TGTGCCAGCAGTCCAGGGGGCAGACAGCCCCAGCATTTT.

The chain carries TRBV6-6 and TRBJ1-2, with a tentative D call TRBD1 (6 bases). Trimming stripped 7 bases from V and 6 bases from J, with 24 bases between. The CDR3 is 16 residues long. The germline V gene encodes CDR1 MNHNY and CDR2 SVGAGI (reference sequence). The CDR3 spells CASTARRGILEDGYTF. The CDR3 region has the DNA TGTGCCAGCACCGCGAGAAGGGGGATCCTTGAGGATGGCTACACCTTC.

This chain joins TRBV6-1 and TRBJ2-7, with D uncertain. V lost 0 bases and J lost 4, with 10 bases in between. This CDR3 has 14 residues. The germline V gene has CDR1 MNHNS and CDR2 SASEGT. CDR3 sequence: CASSEALLLYEQYF. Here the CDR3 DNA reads TGTGCCAGCAGTGAAGCGCTTCTCCTATACGAGCAGTACTTC.

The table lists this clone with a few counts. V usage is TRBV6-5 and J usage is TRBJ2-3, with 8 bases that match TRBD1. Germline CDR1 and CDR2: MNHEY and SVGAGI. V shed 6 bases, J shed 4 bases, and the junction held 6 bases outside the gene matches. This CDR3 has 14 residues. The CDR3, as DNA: TGTGCCAGCAGCCTTGACAGGGGTGCAGATACGCAGTATTTT. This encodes CASSLDRGADTQYF.

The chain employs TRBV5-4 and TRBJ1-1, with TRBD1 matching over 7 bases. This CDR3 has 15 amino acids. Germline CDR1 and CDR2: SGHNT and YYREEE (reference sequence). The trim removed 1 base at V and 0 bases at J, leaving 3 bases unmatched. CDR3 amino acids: CASSLPGQMNTEAFF. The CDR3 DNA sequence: TGTGCCAGCAGCTTGCCGGGACAGATGAACACTGAAGCTTTCTTT. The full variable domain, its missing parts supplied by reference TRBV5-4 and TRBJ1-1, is ETGVTQSPTHLIKTRGQQVTLRCSSQSGHNTVSWYQQALGQGPQFIFQYYREEENGRGNFPPRFSGLQFPNYSSELNVNALELDDSALYLCASSLPGQMNTEAFFGQGTRLTVV.

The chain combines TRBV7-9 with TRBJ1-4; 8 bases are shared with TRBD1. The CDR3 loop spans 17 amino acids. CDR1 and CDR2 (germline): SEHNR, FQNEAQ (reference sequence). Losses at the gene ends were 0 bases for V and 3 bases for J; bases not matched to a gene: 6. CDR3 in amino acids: CASSLARQGAANEKLFF. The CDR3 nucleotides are TGTGCCAGCAGCTTAGCGCGGCAGGGGGCCGCTAATGAAAAACTGTTTTTT.

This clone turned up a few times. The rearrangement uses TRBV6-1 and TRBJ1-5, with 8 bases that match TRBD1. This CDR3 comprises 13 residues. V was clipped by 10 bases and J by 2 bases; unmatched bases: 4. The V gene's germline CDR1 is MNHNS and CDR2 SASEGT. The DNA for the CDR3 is TGTGCCACCCTGACAGGGGGCAATCAGCCCCAGCATTTT. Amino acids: CATLTGGNQPQHF.

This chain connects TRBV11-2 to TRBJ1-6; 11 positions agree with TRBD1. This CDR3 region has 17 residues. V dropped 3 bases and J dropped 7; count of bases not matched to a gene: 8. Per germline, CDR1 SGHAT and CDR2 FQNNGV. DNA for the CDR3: TGTGCCAGCAGCTTGAGGACAGGGGGCTCCCTCAATTCACCCCTCCACTTT. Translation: CASSLRTGGSLNSPLHF.

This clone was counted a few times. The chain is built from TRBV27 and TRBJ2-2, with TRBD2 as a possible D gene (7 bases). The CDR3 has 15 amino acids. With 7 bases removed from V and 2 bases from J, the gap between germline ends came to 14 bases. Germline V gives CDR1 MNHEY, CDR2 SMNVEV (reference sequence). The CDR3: CASKWGGSNTGELFF. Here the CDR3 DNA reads TGTGCCAGCAAATGGGGGGGCTCAAACACCGGGGAGCTGTTTTTT.

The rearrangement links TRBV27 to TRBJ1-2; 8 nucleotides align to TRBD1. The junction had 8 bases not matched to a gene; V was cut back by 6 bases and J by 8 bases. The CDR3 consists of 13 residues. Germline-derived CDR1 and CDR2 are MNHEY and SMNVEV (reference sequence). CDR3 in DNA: TGTGCCAGCAGGGGACAGGCGGGGAGAGGCTACACCTTC. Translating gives CASRGQAGRGYTF.

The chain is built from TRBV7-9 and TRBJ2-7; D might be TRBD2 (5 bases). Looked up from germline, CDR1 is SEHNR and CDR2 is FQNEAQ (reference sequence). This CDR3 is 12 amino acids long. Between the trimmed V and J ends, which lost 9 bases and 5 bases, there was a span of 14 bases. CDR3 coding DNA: TGTGCCAGTCAGAGGGCGTTCAACGAGCAGTACTTC. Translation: CASQRAFNEQYF.

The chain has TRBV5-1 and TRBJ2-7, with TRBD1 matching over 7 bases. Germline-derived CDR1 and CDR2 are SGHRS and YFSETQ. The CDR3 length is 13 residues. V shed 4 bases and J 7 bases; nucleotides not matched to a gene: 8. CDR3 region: CASSLDRVGEQYF. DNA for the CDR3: TGCGCCAGCAGCCTCGACAGGGTCGGAGAGCAGTACTTC.

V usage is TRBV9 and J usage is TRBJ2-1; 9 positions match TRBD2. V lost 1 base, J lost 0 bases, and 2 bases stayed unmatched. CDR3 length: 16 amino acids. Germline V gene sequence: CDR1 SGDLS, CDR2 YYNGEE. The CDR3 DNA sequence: TGTGCCAGCAGCGTATATAGCGGGAGCTCCTACAATGAGCAGTTCTTC. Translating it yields CASSVYSGSSYNEQFF.

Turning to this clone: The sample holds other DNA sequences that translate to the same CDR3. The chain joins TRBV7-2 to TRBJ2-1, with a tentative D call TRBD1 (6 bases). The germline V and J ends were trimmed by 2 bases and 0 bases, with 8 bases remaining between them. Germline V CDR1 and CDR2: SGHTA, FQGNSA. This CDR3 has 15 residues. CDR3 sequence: CASSLTGSSYNEQFF. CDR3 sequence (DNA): TGTGCCAGCAGCTTAACAGGGAGCTCCTACAATGAGCAGTTCTTC.

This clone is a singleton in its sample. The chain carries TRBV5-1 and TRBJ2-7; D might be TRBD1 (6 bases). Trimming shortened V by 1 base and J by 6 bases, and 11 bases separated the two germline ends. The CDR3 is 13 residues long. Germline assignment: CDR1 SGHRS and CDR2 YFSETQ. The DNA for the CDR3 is TGCGCCAGCAGCTTGACGCCGACAGGCGAGCAGTACTTC. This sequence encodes CASSLTPTGEQYF.

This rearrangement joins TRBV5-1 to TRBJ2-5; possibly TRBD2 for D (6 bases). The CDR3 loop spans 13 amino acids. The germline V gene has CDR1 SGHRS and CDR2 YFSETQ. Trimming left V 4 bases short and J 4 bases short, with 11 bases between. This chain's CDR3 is CASSKEGRETQYF. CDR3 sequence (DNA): TGCGCCAGCAGCAAGGAGGGTAGAGAGACCCAGTACTTC.

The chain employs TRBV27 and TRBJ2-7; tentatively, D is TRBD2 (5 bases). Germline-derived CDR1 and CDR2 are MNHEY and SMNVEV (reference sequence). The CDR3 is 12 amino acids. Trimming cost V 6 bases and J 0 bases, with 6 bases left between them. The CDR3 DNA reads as TGTGCCAGCAGGGGGAGCTCCTACGAGCAGTACTTC. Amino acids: CASRGSSYEQYF.

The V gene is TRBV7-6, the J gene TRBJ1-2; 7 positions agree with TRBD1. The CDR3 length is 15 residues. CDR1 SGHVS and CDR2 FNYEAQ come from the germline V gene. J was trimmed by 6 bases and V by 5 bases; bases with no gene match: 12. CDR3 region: CASSPQTGWGHGYTF. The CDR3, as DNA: TGTGCCAGCAGCCCCCAGACAGGGTGGGGACATGGCTACACCTTC. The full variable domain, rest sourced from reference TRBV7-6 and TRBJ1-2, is GAGVSQSPRYKVTKRGQDVALRCDPISGHVSLYWYRQALGQGPEFLTYFNYEAQQDKSGLPNDRFSAERPEGSISTLTIQRTEQRDSAMYRCASSPQTGWGHGYTFGSGTRLTVV.

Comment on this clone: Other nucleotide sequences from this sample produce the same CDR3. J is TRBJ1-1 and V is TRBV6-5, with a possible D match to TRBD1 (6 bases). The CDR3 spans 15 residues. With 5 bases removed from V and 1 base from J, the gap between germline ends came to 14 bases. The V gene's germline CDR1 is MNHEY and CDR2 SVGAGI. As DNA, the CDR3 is TGTGCCAGCAGTCAATACAGGGCCCGGAACACTGAAGCTTTCTTT. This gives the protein CASSQYRARNTEAFF.

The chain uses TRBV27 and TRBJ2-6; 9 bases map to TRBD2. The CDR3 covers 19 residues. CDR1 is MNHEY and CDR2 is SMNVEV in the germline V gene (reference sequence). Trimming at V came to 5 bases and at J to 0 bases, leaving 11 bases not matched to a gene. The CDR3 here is CASSPLRLAAPSGANVLTF. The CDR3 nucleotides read TGTGCCAGCAGTCCCTTACGACTAGCGGCTCCCTCTGGGGCCAACGTCCTGACTTTC.

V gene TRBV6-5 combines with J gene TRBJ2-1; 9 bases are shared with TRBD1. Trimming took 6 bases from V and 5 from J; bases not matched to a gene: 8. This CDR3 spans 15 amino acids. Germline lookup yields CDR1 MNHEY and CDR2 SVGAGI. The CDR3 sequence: CASSSDRGRHNEQFF. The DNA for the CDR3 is TGTGCCAGCAGCTCCGACAGGGGGAGACACAATGAGCAGTTCTTC.

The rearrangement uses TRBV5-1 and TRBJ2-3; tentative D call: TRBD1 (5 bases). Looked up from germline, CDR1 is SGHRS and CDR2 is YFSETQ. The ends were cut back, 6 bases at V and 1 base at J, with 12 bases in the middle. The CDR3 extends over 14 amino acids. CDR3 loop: CASTEGRGTDTQYF. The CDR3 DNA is TGCGCCAGCACCGAAGGCAGGGGCACAGATACGCAGTATTTT.

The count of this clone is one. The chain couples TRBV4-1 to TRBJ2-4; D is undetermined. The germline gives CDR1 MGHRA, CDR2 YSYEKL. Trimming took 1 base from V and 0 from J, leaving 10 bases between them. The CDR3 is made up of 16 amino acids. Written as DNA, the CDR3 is TGCGCCAGCAGCCAAGTAATAGTACTAGCCAAAAACATTCAGTACTTC. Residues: CASSQVIVLAKNIQYF.

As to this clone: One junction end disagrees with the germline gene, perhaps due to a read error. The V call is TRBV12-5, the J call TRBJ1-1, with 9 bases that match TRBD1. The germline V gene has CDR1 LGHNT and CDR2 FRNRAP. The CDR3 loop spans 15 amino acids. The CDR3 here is CASGTSTGGSTEVFF. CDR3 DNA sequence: TGTGCTAGTGGTACTTCGACAGGGGGTTCGACTGAAGTTTTCTTT.

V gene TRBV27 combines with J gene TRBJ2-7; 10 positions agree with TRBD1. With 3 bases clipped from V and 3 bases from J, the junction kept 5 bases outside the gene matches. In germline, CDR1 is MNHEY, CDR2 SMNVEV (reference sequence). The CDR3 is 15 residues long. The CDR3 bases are TGTGCCAGCAGTTTGGGGACAGGGGACCGCTACGAGCAGTACTTC. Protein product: CASSLGTGDRYEQYF.

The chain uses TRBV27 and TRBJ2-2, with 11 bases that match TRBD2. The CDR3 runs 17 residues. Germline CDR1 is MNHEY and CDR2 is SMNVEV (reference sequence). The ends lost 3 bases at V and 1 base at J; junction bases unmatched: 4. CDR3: CASSFPGLAGNTGELFF. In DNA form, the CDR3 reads TGTGCCAGCAGTTTCCCCGGACTAGCGGGGAACACCGGGGAGCTGTTTTTT.